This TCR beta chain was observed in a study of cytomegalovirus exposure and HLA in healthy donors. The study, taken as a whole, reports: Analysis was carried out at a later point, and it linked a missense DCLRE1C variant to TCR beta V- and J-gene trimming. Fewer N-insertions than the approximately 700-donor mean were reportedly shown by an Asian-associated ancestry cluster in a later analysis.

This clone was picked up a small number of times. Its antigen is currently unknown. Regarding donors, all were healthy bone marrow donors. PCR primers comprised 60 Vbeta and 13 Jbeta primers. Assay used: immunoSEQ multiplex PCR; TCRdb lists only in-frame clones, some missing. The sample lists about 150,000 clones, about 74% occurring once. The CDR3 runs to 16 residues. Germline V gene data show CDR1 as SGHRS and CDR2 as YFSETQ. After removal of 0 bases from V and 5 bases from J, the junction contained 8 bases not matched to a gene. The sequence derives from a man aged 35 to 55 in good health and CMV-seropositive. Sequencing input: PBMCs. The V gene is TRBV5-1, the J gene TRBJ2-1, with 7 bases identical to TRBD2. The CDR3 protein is CASSLAGVAGHNEQFF. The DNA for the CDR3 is TGCGCCAGCAGCTTGGCCGGGGTAGCGGGCCACAATGAGCAGTTCTTC. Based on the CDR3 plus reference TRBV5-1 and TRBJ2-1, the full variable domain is KAGVTQTPRYLIKTRGQQVTLSCSPISGHRSVSWYQQTPGQGLQFLFEYFSETQRNKGNFPGRFSGRQFSNSRSEMNVSTLELGDSALYLCASSLAGVAGHNEQFFGPGTRLTVL.